This TCR beta chain emerged from a study of cytotoxic CD8 clonotypes in ibrutinib-treated CLL. Germline CDR1 MDHEN, CDR2 SYDVKM. V was pared by 5 bases and J by 9 bases, with 14 bases between. The CDR3 sequence is 12 residues long. Generated by immunoSEQ multiplex PCR, the TCRdb table keeps only in-frame clones and is missing some. The sample lists approximately 350,000 clones; 67% were seen once. Sequences were derived from PBMCs, sampled after 36 months of ibrutinib treatment. The V and J genes are TRBV28 and TRBJ2-7; D unresolved. The clonotype was recovered from a human donor with chronic lymphocytic leukemia. CDR3 sequence: CASSADHTVQYF. CDR3 in DNA: TGTGCCAGCAGTGCTGATCATACAGTGCAGTACTTC.